Reported below is one T cell receptor beta chain. The target antigen is unknown. This sample is drawn from a study of cytomegalovirus exposure and HLA in healthy donors. Findings and caveats of the study: As confirmed in vitro, a few CMV-associated chains were specific for CMV antigens. Earlier analysis yielded a pattern in which most TCR beta V segments were productive about 90% or about 30% of the time. Later genetic work tied a missense DCLRE1C variant to beta-chain V and J trimming. TCR beta chains numbering under 200 were designated cytomegalovirus-associated.

The CDR3 covers 11 residues. In germline, CDR1 is MNHEY, CDR2 SMNVEV (reference sequence). Between the trimmed V and J ends, which lost 5 bases and 8 bases, there was a span of 9 bases. PCR used 60 Vbeta primers and 13 Jbeta primers. Generated by immunoSEQ multiplex PCR, the TCRdb table keeps only in-frame clones and is missing some. The sample shows fewer than 150,000 clones, 85% of them seen only once. This receptor was obtained from a woman in her 30s in good health and CMV-seropositive. The material sequenced was PBMCs. The chain is built from TRBV27 and TRBJ1-2; D is possibly TRBD1 (5 bases). CDR3 nucleotide sequence: TGTGCCAGCAGTCGACAGTTCGGCTACACCTTC. It codes for CASSRQFGYTF.